This TCR beta chain was retrieved from a study of T cells in lung cancer brain metastases. Study context: About 90% of the 20 patients had no interval therapy between resections.

Per the germline V gene, CDR1 is SGHTA and CDR2 is FQGNSA. Trimming removed 5 bases from V and 9 bases from J, with 14 bases in between. The CDR3 loop spans 13 amino acids. Here immunoSEQ multiplex PCR was the method, and the copy in TCRdb shows in-frame clones only, minus some. Of almost 3,000 clones listed, around 86% are singletons. This clone was seen a single time. What was sequenced was tumor tissue from the primary lung tumor. This chain uses TRBV7-2 with TRBJ2-1; D is ambiguous. This receptor was taken from a woman aged 60-75 years with non-small cell lung cancer. This chain's CDR3 is CASSATPSGEQFF. Here the CDR3 DNA reads TGTGCCAGCAGCGCGACTCCTTCGGGTGAGCAGTTCTTC.